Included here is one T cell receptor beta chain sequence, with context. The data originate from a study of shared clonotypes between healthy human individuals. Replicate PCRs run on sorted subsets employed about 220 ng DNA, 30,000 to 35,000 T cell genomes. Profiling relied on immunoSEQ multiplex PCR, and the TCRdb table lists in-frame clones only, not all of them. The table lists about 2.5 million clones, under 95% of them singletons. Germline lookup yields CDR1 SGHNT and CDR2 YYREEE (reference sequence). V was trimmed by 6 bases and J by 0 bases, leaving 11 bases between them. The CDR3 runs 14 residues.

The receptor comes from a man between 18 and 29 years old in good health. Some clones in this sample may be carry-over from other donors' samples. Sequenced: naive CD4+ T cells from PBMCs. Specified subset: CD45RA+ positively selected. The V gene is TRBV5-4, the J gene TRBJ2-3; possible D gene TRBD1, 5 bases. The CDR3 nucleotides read TGTGCCAGCAAGGGGCCCGGAAGCACAGATACGCAGTATTTT. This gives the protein CASKGPGSTDTQYF. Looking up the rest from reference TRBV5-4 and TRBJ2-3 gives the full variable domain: ETGVTQSPTHLIKTRGQQVTLRCSSQSGHNTVSWYQQALGQGPQFIFQYYREEENGRGNFPPRFSGLQFPNYSSELNVNALELDDSALYLCASKGPGSTDTQYFGPGTRLTVL.